The clone carrying this TCR beta chain was seen only once. This sample was included in a study of shared clonotypes between healthy human individuals. Repertoires were generated with immunoSEQ multiplex PCR, while TCRdb's copy carries only in-frame clones and drops some. Of 2,500,000 or so clones detected, approximately 94% appear once; the ten largest clones hold 0.36%. CDR1 DFQATT and CDR2 SNEGSKA come from the germline V gene (reference sequence). This CDR3 has 11 amino acids. Trimming removed 4 bases from V and 8 bases from J, with 11 bases in between. The chain carries TRBV20-1 and TRBJ1-1; D gene unclear. The sequence derives from a young man in good health. Some clones in this sample may be carry-over from other donors' samples. Sequencing was carried out using naive CD4+ T cells from PBMCs. Indicated subset: CD45RA+ positively selected. CDR3 sequence (DNA): TGCAGTGCTACCGATTGGGGAGAAGCTTTCTTT. This sequence encodes CSATDWGEAFF.